A single sample is the source of the 27 T cell receptor beta chains below, sequenced in a study of control samples from healthy donors and cancer patients. Here immunoSEQ multiplex PCR was the method, and the copy in TCRdb shows in-frame clones only, minus some. Among about 120,000 clones, approximately 88% were seen once, and the ten largest hold under 40%. The sequencing sample was made of blood. All receptors derive from a man between 50 and 59 years old in good health.

The J gene is TRBJ2-3, the V gene TRBV9; TRBD2 matches 12 bases. Germline values: CDR1 SGDLS, CDR2 YYNGEE. The CDR3 totals 13 residues. V was pared by 4 bases and J by 9 bases, with 3 bases of the junction left unmatched. The DNA for the CDR3 is TGTGCCAGCAGCATCGGGACTAGCGGGACGCAGTATTTT. Encoded protein: CASSIGTSGTQYF. Based on the CDR3 plus reference TRBV9 and TRBJ2-3, the full variable domain is DSGVTQTPKHLITATGQRVTLRCSPRSGDLSVYWYQQSLDQGLQFLIQYYNGEERAKGNILERFSAQQFPDLHSELNLSSLELGDSALYFCASSIGTSGTQYFGPGTRLTVL.

The genes are TRBV19 and TRBJ1-1; TRBD1 matches 8 bases. J lost 6 bases, V lost 6 bases, and 12 bases had no gene match. CDR1 and CDR2 from the germline V gene are LNHDA and SQIVND (reference sequence). This CDR3 is 15 amino acids long. The CDR3 DNA is TGTGCCAGTAGCACATTAACCCGGGACAGGCCTGAAGCTTTCTTT. Translating gives CASSTLTRDRPEAFF.

V and J are TRBV27 and TRBJ1-1; TRBD1 matches 7 bases. V shed 6 bases and J 1 base; nucleotides not matched to a gene: 5. The CDR3 is 14 amino acids. CDR1 MNHEY and CDR2 SMNVEV come from the germline V gene (reference sequence). The CDR3: CASRSGGENTEAFF. CDR3 DNA: TGTGCCAGCAGGTCAGGGGGGGAGAACACTGAAGCTTTCTTT.

The chain employs TRBV18 and TRBJ2-2; TRBD2 aligns across 9 bases. CDR1 is KGHSH and CDR2 is LQKENI in the germline V gene. The CDR3 runs to 16 residues. The V and J ends lost 3 bases and 4 bases, in that order; junction bases with no gene match: 6. The CDR3 protein is CASSPLSTSGTGELFF. Written as DNA, the CDR3 is TGTGCCAGCTCACCTCTTTCGACTAGCGGCACCGGGGAGCTGTTTTTT.

To note about this clone: At one boundary the junction diverges from the germline segment, which might be a read error. This chain links TRBV9 with TRBJ1-5; the D gene is possibly TRBD1 (6 bases). This CDR3 region has 17 residues. Germline V lookup: CDR1 SGDLS, CDR2 YYNGEE. The CDR3 sequence is CARSVGGGGQDNQPQHF. Written as DNA, the CDR3 is TGTGCCCGCAGCGTAGGGGGGGGCGGGCAGGACAATCAGCCCCAGCATTTT. Full variable domain (missing parts from reference TRBV9 and TRBJ1-5): DSGVTQTPKHLITATGQRVTLRCSPRSGDLSVYWYQQSLDQGLQFLIQYYNGEERAKGNILERFSAQQFPDLHSELNLSSLELGDSALYFCARSVGGGGQDNQPQHFGDGTRLSIL.

The chain joins TRBV27 to TRBJ1-2; a weak D match, TRBD1 (6 bases). The germline gives CDR1 MNHEY, CDR2 SMNVEV (reference sequence). This CDR3 spans 14 amino acids. Trimming took 5 bases from V and 4 from J, leaving 14 bases between them. The CDR3 DNA follows: TGTGCCAGCAGTCGAATACAGGGTGCCTATGGCTACACCTTC. Encoded protein: CASSRIQGAYGYTF.

Only one count was recorded for this clone. The J gene is TRBJ2-6, the V gene TRBV14; D is undetermined. Germline V lookup: CDR1 SGHDN, CDR2 FVKESK. This CDR3 contains 13 residues. V was pared by 3 bases and J by 3 bases, with 3 bases between. The CDR3 here is CASSQFGANVLTF. DNA for the CDR3: TGTGCCAGCAGCCAGTTTGGGGCCAACGTCCTGACTTTC.

This clone was seen once. V and J are TRBV20-1 and TRBJ2-2, with TRBD1 as a possible D gene (6 bases). Between the trimmed V and J ends, which lost 4 bases and 0 bases, there was a span of 9 bases. The CDR3 is 14 amino acids. CDR1 and CDR2 (germline): DFQATT, SNEGSKA (reference sequence). The CDR3 sequence is CSATDRSNTGELFF. The CDR3 coding sequence is TGCAGTGCTACTGACAGGTCGAACACCGGGGAGCTGTTTTTT.

The CDR3 DNA sequence: TGTGCCAGCAGCCCCTCGGAGGGATTCGGCTACACCTTC. Its protein is CASSPSEGFGYTF. The chain has TRBV3-1 (or the pseudogene TRBV3-2) and TRBJ1-2; D is undetermined. The CDR3 sequence is 13 residues long. The germline V and J ends were trimmed by 4 bases and 8 bases, with 14 bases remaining between them. CDR1 LGHDT and CDR2 YNNKEL come from the germline V gene (reference sequence).

V and J are TRBV2 and TRBJ2-6, with D possibly matching TRBD1 (6 bases). V lost 7 bases to trimming and J lost 2 bases, with 12 bases between them. Per the germline V gene, CDR1 is SNHLY and CDR2 is FYNNEI. This CDR3 spans 15 amino acids. The CDR3 DNA is TGTGCCAGCAAGGGAACAGGGACTGGGGCCAACGTCCTGACTTTC. Translating it yields CASKGTGTGANVLTF.

The chain carries TRBV19 and TRBJ1-2, with D uncertain. The CDR3 loop spans 13 amino acids. Trimming pared 3 bases from V and 4 bases from J, leaving 9 bases between. Germline CDR1 is LNHDA and CDR2 is SQIVND (reference sequence). CDR3 DNA: TGTGCCAGTAGTATCGAACAGAGCTATGGCTACACCTTC. Residues: CASSIEQSYGYTF.

V and J are TRBV21-1 and TRBJ1-1. TRBV21-1 is designated a pseudogene. This CDR3 region has 16 residues. The CDR3 loop reads CASSKPPRRLDTEAFF. CDR3 sequence (DNA): TGTGCCAGCAGCAAACCCCCCAGGCGGCTTGACACTGAAGCTTTCTTT.

This chain uses TRBV7-6 with TRBJ2-5, with D tentatively TRBD2 (5 bases). Germline CDR1 SGHVS, CDR2 FNYEAQ. CDR3 length: 12 residues. V was trimmed by 5 bases and J by 2 bases, leaving 6 bases between them. The CDR3 DNA reads TGTGCCAGCAGCCGGACTCAAGAGACCCAGTACTTC. This sequence encodes CASSRTQETQYF.

This rearrangement joins TRBV5-1 to TRBJ1-4; 10 bases are a match to TRBD1. The CDR3 totals 14 residues. CDR1 is SGHRS, CDR2 YFSETQ, per germline. The V segment lost 6 bases and the J segment 6 bases; nucleotides outside the gene matches: 5. The CDR3 is CASTMGTGDEKLFF. The CDR3 DNA reads TGCGCCAGCACTATGGGGACAGGGGATGAAAAACTGTTTTTT.

This chain connects TRBV6-5 to TRBJ2-1; a weak D match, TRBD2 (6 bases). There are 15 residues in the CDR3. Germline values: CDR1 MNHEY, CDR2 SVGAGI. Deletions cut 2 bases from V and 0 bases from J, with 8 bases between. The CDR3 DNA reads as TGTGCCAGCAGTTACGTCGGGGGCTCCTACAATGAGCAGTTCTTC. Its translation is CASSYVGGSYNEQFF.

The V call is TRBV3-1 (or the pseudogene TRBV3-2), the J call TRBJ1-2; tentatively, D is TRBD1 (5 bases). V gave up 4 bases and J gave up 8 bases, with 20 bases separating them. CDR3 size: 15 residues. Per the germline V gene, CDR1 is LGHDT and CDR2 is YNNKEL (reference sequence). This CDR3 reads CASSLLSRVRAGYTF. DNA for the CDR3: TGTGCCAGCAGCCTCCTCTCCAGGGTTAGGGCGGGCTACACCTTC.

This chain uses TRBV21-1 with TRBJ1-5. TRBV21-1 is a pseudogene. The CDR3 contains 14 residues. CDR3 nucleotide sequence: TGTGCCAGCAGCAAAGCAGGTGTCAATCAGCCCCAGCATTTT. This translates into CASSKAGVNQPQHF.

This sequence joins TRBV12-3 or TRBV12-4 and TRBJ1-2; perhaps TRBD1 as D (5 bases). V lost 2 bases, J lost 8 bases, and 12 bases lay in between. This CDR3 is 13 amino acids long. The CDR3 DNA is TGTGCCAGCAGTTTACGGGGCGCAAAGGGCTACACCTTC. It yields the protein CASSLRGAKGYTF.

The chain has TRBV29-1 and TRBJ1-1; 7 nucleotides agree with TRBD1. With 5 bases clipped from V and 4 bases from J, the junction kept 4 bases outside the gene matches. The CDR3 runs to 12 residues. Looked up from germline, CDR1 is SQVTM and CDR2 is ANQGSEA. The CDR3 DNA sequence: TGCAGCGTTACAGGGGACAGCACTGAAGCTTTCTTT. Translation gives CSVTGDSTEAFF. Variable domain in full (rest from reference TRBV29-1 and TRBJ1-1): SAVISQKPSRDICQRGTSLTIQCQVDSQVTMMFWYRQQPGQSLTLIATANQGSEATYESGFVIDKFPISRPNLTFSTLTVSNMSPEDSSIYLCSVTGDSTEAFFGQGTRLTVV.

The chain uses TRBV30 and TRBJ1-2; D uncertain. V lost 5 bases to trimming and J lost 0 bases, with 4 bases between them. Germline-derived CDR1 and CDR2 are GTSNPN and SVGIG (reference sequence). The CDR3 is made up of 11 amino acids. CDR3 loop: CAWGANYGYTF. Here the CDR3 DNA reads TGTGCCTGGGGGGCTAACTATGGCTACACCTTC.

This chain uses TRBV11-1 with TRBJ1-2; D unclear. Looked up from germline, CDR1 is SGHAT and CDR2 is FQDESV (reference sequence). V was trimmed by 4 bases and J by 3 bases, leaving 6 bases between them. The CDR3 contains 12 residues. CDR3 coding DNA: TGTGCCAGCAGCTCCGCCTACTATGGCTACACCTTC. Amino acid sequence: CASSSAYYGYTF.

The genes are TRBV7-2 and TRBJ2-3; tentatively, D is TRBD2 (6 bases). This CDR3 comprises 16 residues. V dropped 1 base and J dropped 2 bases, with 13 bases sitting between them. The germline gives CDR1 SGHTA, CDR2 FQGNSA. CDR3 sequence: CASSLGASAYTDTQYF. The CDR3 DNA follows: TGTGCCAGCAGCTTAGGCGCTAGCGCCTACACAGATACGCAGTATTTT.

The V and J genes are TRBV12-3 or TRBV12-4 and TRBJ1-2; D gene uncertain. There are 11 residues in the CDR3. V lost 3 bases and J lost 5, with 4 bases in between. The CDR3 nucleotides read TGTGCCAGCAGTTTGCAGTATGGCTACACCTTC. It encodes CASSLQYGYTF.

V gene TRBV27 combines with J gene TRBJ2-2; D not resolved. This CDR3 comprises 13 residues. The germline V and J ends were trimmed by 4 bases and 7 bases, with 10 bases remaining between them. Germline lookup yields CDR1 MNHEY and CDR2 SMNVEV (reference sequence). The CDR3 protein is CASSSVAGGELFF. DNA for the CDR3: TGTGCCAGCAGTTCGGTGGCAGGCGGGGAGCTGTTTTTT.

The J gene is TRBJ1-4, the V gene TRBV28; 10 nucleotides line up with TRBD1. Per the germline V gene, CDR1 is MDHEN and CDR2 is SYDVKM. The trim removed 6 bases at V and 9 bases at J, leaving 7 bases unmatched. The CDR3 loop spans 14 amino acids. The CDR3 sequence is CASSPGQGIQKLFF. The CDR3 DNA reads as TGTGCCAGCAGCCCGGGACAGGGGATCCAAAAACTGTTTTTT.

V is TRBV11-2 and J is TRBJ1-1; 8 bases are shared with TRBD1. The CDR3 loop spans 15 amino acids. CDR1 SGHAT and CDR2 FQNNGV come from the germline V gene. The junction had 7 bases not matched to a gene; V was cut back by 5 bases and J by 2 bases. The CDR3 protein is CASSAGQGPNTEAFF. CDR3 bases: TGTGCCAGCAGCGCCGGACAGGGACCAAACACTGAAGCTTTCTTT.

J is TRBJ2-2 and V is TRBV30; tentative D call: TRBD2 (5 bases). The V gene's germline CDR1 is GTSNPN and CDR2 SVGIG (reference sequence). Trimming left V 4 bases short and J 4 bases short, with 16 bases between. CDR3 size: 15 residues. Written as DNA, the CDR3 is TGTGCCTGGAAGAGGGTCGGGTTCGCCACCGGGGAGCTGTTTTTT. Translation gives CAWKRVGFATGELFF.